The T cell receptor beta chain under discussion was sequenced for a study of T cell repertoires in cytomegalovirus infection. Regarding the study as a whole: Cumulative public TCR beta family frequency identified carriers of CMV plus the relevant HLA.

This clonotype was counted a few times. What it binds is unknown. Using its own MiXCR run on the reads, TCRdb lists one record per CDR3 protein. The data contain around 130,000 distinct CDR3 sequences, 7% to 9.5% of them singletons. The CDR3 runs 11 residues. Germline V gives CDR1 DFQATT, CDR2 SNEGSKA (reference sequence). The origin of this receptor is a human donor in good health (CMV status not recorded). Some clones in this sample may be carry-over from other donors' samples. The chain has TRBV20-1 and TRBJ2-5; D ambiguous. The sample comprised PBMCs. The CDR3 sequence: CSSPGPETQYF. CDR3 bases: TGCTCCTCGCCAGGTCCGGAGACCCAGTACTTC.